The 27 T cell receptor beta chains reported below all come from one sample, sequenced in a study of blood T cells in healthy people across ages. Primers used in a second PCR of about 6 to 12 cycles were a sample-barcoded 5' primer and a J-beta primer mix. TCRdb used MiXCR to reprocess the 5' RACE reads, holding one entry per CDR3 protein. This table holds about 700,000 distinct CDR3 sequences, approximately 29% found once. The source material was blood. The origin of the receptors is a woman aged 80 or older in good health.

The chain links TRBV6-1 to TRBJ2-1; 14 bases fit TRBD2. The assigned J gene may be wrong: the sequence end matches TRBJ2-7 better. Germline V gene lookup returns CDR1 MNHNS and CDR2 SASEGT. The CDR3 contains 17 residues. The CDR3 DNA reads as TGTGCCAGCAGTCCCGGACTAGCGGGGGGCTCCTACAATGAGCAGTACTTC. Translation gives CASSPGLAGGSYNEQYF.

The gene calls are TRBV29-1 and TRBJ2-5, with TRBD2 matching 10 bases. The tail of the sequence fits TRBJ2-7 better, so the J call may be wrong. The CDR3 consists of 14 residues. Germline assignment: CDR1 SQVTM and CDR2 ANQGSEA. CDR3 in DNA: TGCAGCGTTCGGACTAGCGGTAACTCCTACGAGCAGTACTTC. Translation gives CSVRTSGNSYEQYF.

Remarks on this clonotype: A read error may explain this, as a much larger clone is one base away. This chain links TRBV27 with TRBJ2-5, with 7 bases fitting TRBD1. Per the germline V gene, CDR1 is MNHEY and CDR2 is SMNVEV (reference sequence). CDR3 length: 13 residues. V gave up 6 bases and J gave up 7 bases; unmatched junction bases: 8. This chain's CDR3 is CASSPEPGGTQYF. The CDR3 nucleotides are TGTGCCAGCAGCCCCGAGCCAGGGGGGACCCAGTACTTC.

Turning to this clonotype: A much larger clone lies one base from this, so it may be a read error. The V gene is TRBV20-1, the J gene TRBJ1-4, with D tentatively TRBD1 (5 bases). V was shortened by 6 bases and J by 6 bases, with 11 bases between the two germline ends. Germline assignment: CDR1 DFQATT and CDR2 SNEGSKA (reference sequence). This CDR3 spans 12 amino acids. The CDR3 sequence: CSAMMGDEKLFF. CDR3 in DNA: TGCAGTGCCATGATGGGGGATGAAAAACTGTTTTTT.

The rearrangement uses TRBV12-3 or TRBV12-4 and TRBJ2-7, with TRBD1 matching over 7 bases. Trimming took 6 bases from V and 6 from J; bases not matched to a gene: 20. This CDR3 spans 17 amino acids. The CDR3 loop is CASSLGAPTGISREQYF. In nucleotides, the CDR3 is TGTGCCAGCAGCTTGGGGGCGCCGACAGGGATCTCTCGCGAGCAGTACTTC.

V and J are TRBV29-1 and TRBJ2-3, with 10 bases aligning to TRBD2. V shed 4 bases and J 5 bases; nucleotides not matched to a gene: 6. Germline CDR1 SQVTM, CDR2 ANQGSEA. The CDR3 is 14 residues long. The CDR3 loop is CSVAGTSVGDTQYF. CDR3 nucleotides: TGCAGCGTTGCCGGGACTAGCGTTGGAGATACGCAGTATTTT.

This clonotype was observed many times. V is TRBV12-3 or TRBV12-4 and J is TRBJ1-5; 9 bases fit TRBD1. This CDR3 is built from 15 residues. The junction had 6 bases not matched to a gene; V was cut back by 3 bases and J by 6 bases. CDR3 nucleotide sequence: TGTGCCAGCAGTTTTGAGGACAGGGGCAGTCAGCCCCAGCATTTT. Translating it yields CASSFEDRGSQPQHF.

As regards this clonotype: A much more abundant neighbour one base away suggests this may be a read error. The V and J genes are TRBV9 and TRBJ2-7; the D gene is possibly TRBD2 (6 bases). The germline V and J ends were trimmed by 0 bases and 6 bases, with 16 bases remaining between them. This CDR3 has 15 amino acids. The germline CDR1 and CDR2 sequences are SGDLS and YYNGEE. CDR3 residues: CASSVEGGEGREQYF. CDR3 sequence (DNA): TGTGCCAGCAGCGTAGAAGGAGGGGAAGGCCGCGAGCAGTACTTC.

This chain joins TRBV20-1 and TRBJ2-7; 8 bases are shared with TRBD2. Germline values: CDR1 DFQATT, CDR2 SNEGSKA (reference sequence). CDR3 length equals 12 residues. The CDR3 coding sequence is TGCAGCGGGGGGGCTAGCTCCTACGAGCAGTACTTC. This codes for CSGGASSYEQYF.

The chain is built from TRBV6-1 and TRBJ2-5; a possible D gene is TRBD1 (6 bases). The J call may be mistaken, given a closer DNA end match to TRBJ2-7. The length of the CDR3 is 13 residues. The germline V gene has CDR1 MNHNS and CDR2 SASEGT. The CDR3: CASRGRGTYEQYF. The CDR3 DNA sequence: TGTGCCAGCAGGGGAAGGGGGACCTACGAGCAGTACTTC.

The chain uses TRBV19 and TRBJ1-2, with a weak D call TRBD1 (5 bases). Germline V lookup: CDR1 LNHDA, CDR2 SQIVND (reference sequence). The CDR3 runs to 16 residues. The V end was cut by 5 bases, the J end by 5 bases, with 21 bases between. CDR3 region: CASSPVDTKVLYGYTF. CDR3 coding DNA: TGTGCCAGTAGTCCGGTGGACACCAAGGTGCTTTATGGCTACACCTTC. Full variable domain (rest looked up from reference TRBV19 and TRBJ1-2): DGGITQSPKYLFRKEGQNVTLSCEQNLNHDAMYWYRQDPGQGLRLIYYSQIVNDFQKGDIAEGYSVSREKKESFPLTVTSAQKNPTAFYLCASSPVDTKVLYGYTFGSGTRLTVV.

Regarding this clonotype: A read error may be the cause here, since a much bigger clone is one base away. This chain uses TRBV20-1 with TRBJ2-4; a possible D gene is TRBD1 (5 bases). The CDR3 consists of 13 residues. Germline CDR1 reads DFQATT; CDR2 reads SNEGSKA (reference sequence). CDR3 in amino acids: CGALGAVKNIQYF. The CDR3 nucleotides are TGCGGTGCCCTTGGGGCCGTAAAAAACATTCAGTACTTC.

This chain uses TRBV24-1 with TRBJ2-6, with D possibly called TRBD1 or TRBD2 (5 bases each). There are 16 residues in the CDR3. From germline, CDR1 is KGHDR and CDR2 SFDVKD. V was shortened by 0 bases and J by 4 bases, with 9 bases between the two germline ends. The CDR3 DNA sequence: TGTGCCACCAGTGATTTGGGGGGTACAGGGGCCAACGTCCTGACTTTC. It codes for CATSDLGGTGANVLTF.

This clonotype was counted ten times or more. The chain recombines TRBV20-1 with TRBJ1-2; no firm D call. The CDR3 consists of 14 residues. Deletions cut 5 bases from V and 3 bases from J, with 16 bases between. Germline V gene data show CDR1 as DFQATT and CDR2 as SNEGSKA (reference sequence). CDR3 residues: CSAVGGHNYYGYTF. DNA of the CDR3: TGCAGTGCTGTTGGTGGGCACAACTACTATGGCTACACCTTC.

This clonotype was recorded once. This sequence joins TRBV20-1 and TRBJ2-1, with D perhaps assigned TRBD1 or TRBD2 (5 bases each). The CDR3 contains 13 residues. From germline, CDR1 is DFQATT and CDR2 SNEGSKA (reference sequence). V shed 6 bases and J shed 1 base, with 10 bases lying between them. This CDR3 reads CSAGAHSYNEQFF. DNA of the CDR3: TGCAGTGCCGGGGCGCATTCCTACAATGAGCAGTTCTTC.

This clonotype was counted at least ten times. J is TRBJ2-7 and V is TRBV3-1, with D perhaps matching TRBD2 (5 bases). Germline CDR1 is LGHDT and CDR2 is YNNKEL (reference sequence). There are 14 residues in the CDR3. Trimming shortened V by 2 bases and J by 3 bases, and 11 bases separated the two germline ends. The CDR3, as DNA: TGTGCCAGCAGCCAAAGTGAAGCGGACTACGAGCAGTACTTC. Residues: CASSQSEADYEQYF.

The J gene is TRBJ2-7, the V gene TRBV12-3 or TRBV12-4, with D possibly being TRBD1 (5 bases). V was clipped by 7 bases and J by 3 bases, with 13 bases between them. The CDR3 totals 13 residues. The CDR3 loop is CASKYRRNYEQYF. The DNA of the CDR3 is TGTGCCAGCAAGTACAGGAGAAACTACGAGCAGTACTTC.

This clonotype was recorded many times. This chain uses TRBV18 with TRBJ2-3; possibly TRBD2 for D (6 bases). The V end was cut by 1 base, the J end by 4 bases, with 12 bases between. The CDR3 covers 15 residues. CDR1 and CDR2 (germline): KGHSH, LQKENI. The CDR3 here is CASSPRASEADTQYF. The CDR3 DNA reads TGTGCCAGCTCACCACGGGCTAGCGAAGCAGATACGCAGTATTTT.

The chain joins TRBV4-3 to TRBJ2-1, with TRBD1 as a possible D gene (6 bases). This CDR3 has 15 residues. V dropped 0 bases and J dropped 9 bases, with 15 bases sitting between them. Germline values: CDR1 LGHNA, CDR2 YSLEER. The CDR3 bases are TGCGCCAGCAGCCAAGATGGCCAGGGGTGGGGTGAGCAGTTCTTC. It translates to CASSQDGQGWGEQFF.

This clonotype was seen only a few times. The chain combines TRBV4-3 with TRBJ1-1; no definite D call. The CDR3 is 14 amino acids. Germline V gene lookup returns CDR1 LGHNA and CDR2 YSLEER. V was trimmed by 0 bases and J by 8 bases, leaving 13 bases between them. The CDR3 DNA follows: TGCGCCAGCAGCCAAGATCGGGTTGGAGCAGAAGCTTTCTTT. Translating gives CASSQDRVGAEAFF.

Worth noting for this clonotype: An end of the junction differs from the germline gene, which may be a read error. The chain couples TRBV2 to TRBJ1-2; no firm D call. Germline-derived CDR1 and CDR2 are SNHLY and FYNNEI. The CDR3 totals 13 residues. The CDR3: CVSGVRRLDGYTF. CDR3 DNA sequence: TGTGTCAGCGGGGTCAGGCGACTGGATGGCTACACCTTC.

For this clonotype: A read error may explain this, as a much larger clone is one base away. V gene TRBV29-1 combines with J gene TRBJ2-5; unclear D gene. V lost 1 base and J lost 5, with 11 bases in between. CDR3 length: 13 amino acids. Germline V lookup: CDR1 SQVTM, CDR2 ANQGSEA. The CDR3 region is CSVEGNGRETQYF. Written as DNA, the CDR3 is TGCAGCGTTGAAGGTAATGGACGGGAGACCCAGTACTTC.

With regard to this clonotype: This may come from a read error, since a much larger clone is one base off. The chain joins TRBV3-1 to TRBJ2-1; perhaps TRBD1 as D (5 bases). From germline, CDR1 is LGHDT and CDR2 YNNKEL (reference sequence). V was trimmed by 6 bases and J by 12 bases, leaving 12 bases between them. The CDR3 has 11 residues. CDR3 protein: CASSGAHVQFF. For the CDR3, the DNA is TGTGCCAGCAGTGGGGCGCATGTGCAGTTCTTC.

A remark on this clonotype: Given a much more abundant clone one base away, this may be a read error. The chain links TRBV9 to TRBJ2-1; 8 positions match TRBD2. The DNA end favors TRBJ2-7, so the J call may be wrong. The CDR3 is 16 residues long. Germline CDR1 and CDR2: SGDLS and YYNGEE. This CDR3 reads CASSVMAGGSYNEQYF. The CDR3 DNA is TGTGCCAGCAGCGTAATGGCGGGGGGATCCTACAATGAGCAGTACTTC.

This clonotype was counted only a few times. The chain carries TRBV20-1 and TRBJ2-1; perhaps TRBD2 as D (7 bases). Per the germline V gene, CDR1 is DFQATT and CDR2 is SNEGSKA (reference sequence). V lost 6 bases to trimming and J lost 10 bases, with 19 bases between them. This CDR3 comprises 13 residues. The CDR3 bases are TGCAGTGCCGGAAAGGGGGGGGCTGGAGAGCAGTTCTTC. Translation gives CSAGKGGAGEQFF.

This clonotype came up many times. This chain links TRBV5-6 with TRBJ1-2, with D unclear. CDR1 is SGHDT and CDR2 is YYEEEE in the germline V gene. CDR3 length equals 16 residues. Trimming removed 4 bases at V and 1 base at J, with 17 bases between. The CDR3 region is CASSPRSPRYNYGYTF. The CDR3 DNA is TGTGCCAGCAGCCCTCGCTCGCCCCGATATAACTATGGCTACACCTTC.

Comments on this clonotype: With a much larger clone just one base away, this may be a read error. This chain connects TRBV7-3 to TRBJ2-3, with TRBD2 as a possible D gene (7 bases). The germline V gene has CDR1 SGHTA and CDR2 FQGTGA. The length of the CDR3 is 14 residues. The V gene lost 5 bases and the J gene lost 7 bases, with 16 bases spanning the gap. The CDR3 DNA reads as TGTGCCAGCAGCGTAAGGGGGGGCGGGAATACGCAGTATTTT. Its protein product is CASSVRGGGNTQYF.